This T cell receptor beta chain was sequenced for a study of technical replicates of blood from several donors. The germline CDR1 and CDR2 sequences are MNHEY and SMNVEV (reference sequence). V lost 0 bases and J 9 bases, leaving 9 bases between the germline ends. The CDR3 runs 13 residues. TCRdb keeps only in-frame clones here, not all; method: immunoSEQ multiplex PCR. The sample has about 76,000 clones; 91% are singletons. The chain joins TRBV27 to TRBJ2-1; no definite D call. The source is a human donor in good health. The specimen sequenced was T cells isolated from PBMCs. This CDR3 is CASSLSRLAEQFF. The CDR3 DNA reads as TGTGCCAGCAGTTTATCCAGATTGGCTGAGCAGTTCTTC.